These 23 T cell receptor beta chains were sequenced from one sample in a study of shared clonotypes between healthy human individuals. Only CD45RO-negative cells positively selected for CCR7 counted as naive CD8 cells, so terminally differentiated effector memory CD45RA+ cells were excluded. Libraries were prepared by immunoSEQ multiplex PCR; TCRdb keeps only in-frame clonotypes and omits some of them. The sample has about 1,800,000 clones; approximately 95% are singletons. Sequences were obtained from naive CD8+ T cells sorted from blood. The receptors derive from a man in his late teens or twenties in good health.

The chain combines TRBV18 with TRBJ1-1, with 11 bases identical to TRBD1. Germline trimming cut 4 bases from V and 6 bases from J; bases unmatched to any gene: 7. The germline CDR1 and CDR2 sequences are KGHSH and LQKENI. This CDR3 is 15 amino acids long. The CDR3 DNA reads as TGTGCCAGCTCACACGGACAGGGGGCGGATGCTGAAGCTTTCTTT. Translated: CASSHGQGADAEAFF.

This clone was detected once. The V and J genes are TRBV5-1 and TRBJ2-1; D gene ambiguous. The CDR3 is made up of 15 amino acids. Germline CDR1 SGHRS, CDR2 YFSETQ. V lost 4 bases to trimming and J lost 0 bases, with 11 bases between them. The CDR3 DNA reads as TGCGCCAGCAGCACCGACCCGAGCTCCTACAATGAGCAGTTCTTC. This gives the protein CASSTDPSSYNEQFF.

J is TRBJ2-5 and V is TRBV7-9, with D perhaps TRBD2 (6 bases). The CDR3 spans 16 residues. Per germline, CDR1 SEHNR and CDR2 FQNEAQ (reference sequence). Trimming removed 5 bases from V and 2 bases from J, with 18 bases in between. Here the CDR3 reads CASSEFPGLLQETQYF. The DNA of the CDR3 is TGTGCCAGCAGCGAATTCCCGGGACTGCTACAAGAGACCCAGTACTTC.

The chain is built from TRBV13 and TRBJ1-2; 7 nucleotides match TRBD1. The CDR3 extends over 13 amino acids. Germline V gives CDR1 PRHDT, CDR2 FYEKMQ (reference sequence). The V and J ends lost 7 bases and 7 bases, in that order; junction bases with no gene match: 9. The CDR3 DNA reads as TGTGCCAGCACCTCACAGGGGAATCGTGGCTACACCTTC. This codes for CASTSQGNRGYTF.

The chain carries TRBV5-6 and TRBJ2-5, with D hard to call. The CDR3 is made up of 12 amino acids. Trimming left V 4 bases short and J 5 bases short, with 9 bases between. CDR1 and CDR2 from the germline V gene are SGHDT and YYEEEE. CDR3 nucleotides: TGTGCCAGCAGCCTGGATGGTGAGACCCAGTACTTC. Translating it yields CASSLDGETQYF.

The CDR3 DNA sequence: TGTGCCAGCAGCCAAAGCCGAACCGAGACCCAGTACTTC. Encoded protein: CASSQSRTETQYF. The chain recombines TRBV14 with TRBJ2-5; D is ambiguous. CDR1 is SGHDN and CDR2 is FVKESK in the germline V gene. The CDR3 has 13 residues. The V end was cut by 2 bases, the J end by 5 bases, with 9 bases between.

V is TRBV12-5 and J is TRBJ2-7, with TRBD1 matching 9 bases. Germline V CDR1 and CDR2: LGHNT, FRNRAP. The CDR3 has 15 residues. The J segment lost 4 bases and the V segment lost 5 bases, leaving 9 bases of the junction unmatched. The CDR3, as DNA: TGTGCTAGTGGTGTAGGGACAGGGACTTTGTACGAGCAGTACTTC. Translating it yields CASGVGTGTLYEQYF.

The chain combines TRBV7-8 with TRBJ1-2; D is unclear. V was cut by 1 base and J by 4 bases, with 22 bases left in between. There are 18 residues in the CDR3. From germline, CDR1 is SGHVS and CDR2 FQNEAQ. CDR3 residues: CASSLGLVGSPALYGYTF. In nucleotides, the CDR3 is TGTGCCAGCAGCTTAGGACTTGTAGGGTCCCCGGCACTCTATGGCTACACCTTC.

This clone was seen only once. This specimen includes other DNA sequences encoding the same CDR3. The CDR3 DNA sequence: TGTGCCAGCAGCCTTAGCGGGAGCTCCTACAATGAGCAGTTCTTC. Its protein product is CASSLSGSSYNEQFF. The V gene is TRBV9, the J gene TRBJ2-1; TRBD2 matches at 9 bases. The germline V gene has CDR1 SGDLS and CDR2 YYNGEE. This CDR3 has 15 amino acids. Germline trimming cut 4 bases from V and 0 bases from J; bases unmatched to any gene: 2. The variable domain in full, completed from reference TRBV9 and TRBJ2-1, reads DSGVTQTPKHLITATGQRVTLRCSPRSGDLSVYWYQQSLDQGLQFLIQYYNGEERAKGNILERFSAQQFPDLHSELNLSSLELGDSALYFCASSLSGSSYNEQFFGPGTRLTVL.

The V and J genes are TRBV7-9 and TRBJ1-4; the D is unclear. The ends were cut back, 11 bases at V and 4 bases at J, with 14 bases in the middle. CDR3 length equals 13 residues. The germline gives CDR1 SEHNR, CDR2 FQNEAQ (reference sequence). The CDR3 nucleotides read TGTGCCTCCTGGGTTTCGGATAATGAAAAACTGTTTTTT. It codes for CASWVSDNEKLFF. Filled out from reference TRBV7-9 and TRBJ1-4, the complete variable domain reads DTGVSQNPRHKITKRGQNVTFRCDPISEHNRLYWYRQTLGQGPEFLTYFQNEAQLEKSRLLSDRFSAERPKGSFSTLEIQRTEQGDSAMYLCASWVSDNEKLFFGSGTQLSVL.

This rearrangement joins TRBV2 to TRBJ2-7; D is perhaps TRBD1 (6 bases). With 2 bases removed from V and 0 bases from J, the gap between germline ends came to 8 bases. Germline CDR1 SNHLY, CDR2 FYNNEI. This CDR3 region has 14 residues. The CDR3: CASSEYRVSYEQYF. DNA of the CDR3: TGTGCCAGCAGTGAATACAGGGTCTCCTACGAGCAGTACTTC.

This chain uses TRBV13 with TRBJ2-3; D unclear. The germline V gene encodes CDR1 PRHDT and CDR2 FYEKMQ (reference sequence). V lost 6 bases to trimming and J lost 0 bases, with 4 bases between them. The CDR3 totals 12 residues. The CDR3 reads CASSKSTDTQYF. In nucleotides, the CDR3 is TGTGCCAGCAGTAAGAGCACAGATACGCAGTATTTT. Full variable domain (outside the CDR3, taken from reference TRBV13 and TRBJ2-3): AAGVIQSPRHLIKEKRETATLKCYPIPRHDTVYWYQQGPGQDPQFLISFYEKMQSDKGSIPDRFSAQQFSDYHSELNMSSLELGDSALYFCASSKSTDTQYFGPGTRLTVL.

The CDR3 bases are TGTGCCAGTAGTATATTGACTGGGCCAGGAGGCACAGATACGCAGTATTTT. This gives the protein CASSILTGPGGTDTQYF. The V call is TRBV19, the J call TRBJ2-3; no reliable D call. The CDR3 has 17 residues. Per the germline V gene, CDR1 is LNHDA and CDR2 is SQIVND (reference sequence). Trimming removed 2 bases from V and 1 base from J, with 16 bases in between. The whole variable domain, remainder taken from reference TRBV19 and TRBJ2-3, is DGGITQSPKYLFRKEGQNVTLSCEQNLNHDAMYWYRQDPGQGLRLIYYSQIVNDFQKGDIAEGYSVSREKKESFPLTVTSAQKNPTAFYLCASSILTGPGGTDTQYFGPGTRLTVL.

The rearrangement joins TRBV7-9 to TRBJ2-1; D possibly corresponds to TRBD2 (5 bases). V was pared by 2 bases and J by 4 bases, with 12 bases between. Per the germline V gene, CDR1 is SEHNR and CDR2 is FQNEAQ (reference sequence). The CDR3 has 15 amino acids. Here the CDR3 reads CASSLTPPGYNEQFF. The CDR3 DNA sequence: TGTGCCAGCAGCTTAACTCCACCGGGGTACAATGAGCAGTTCTTC.

CDR3 region: CASSIGPGVSEQFF. In nucleotides, the CDR3 is TGTGCCAGCAGCATAGGGCCAGGGGTCTCAGAGCAGTTCTTC. The chain has TRBV11-3 and TRBJ2-1, with a weak D call TRBD1 (6 bases). The germline V and J ends were trimmed by 5 bases and 10 bases, with 18 bases remaining between them. The CDR3 is 14 amino acids. Germline loops: CDR1 SGHNT, CDR2 YENEEA.

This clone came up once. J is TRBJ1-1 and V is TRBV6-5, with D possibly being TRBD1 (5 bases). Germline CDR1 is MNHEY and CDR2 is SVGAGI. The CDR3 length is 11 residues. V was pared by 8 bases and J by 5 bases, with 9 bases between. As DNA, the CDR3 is TGTGCCAGCGGGGGTGCGACTGAAGCTTTCTTT. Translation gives CASGGATEAFF.

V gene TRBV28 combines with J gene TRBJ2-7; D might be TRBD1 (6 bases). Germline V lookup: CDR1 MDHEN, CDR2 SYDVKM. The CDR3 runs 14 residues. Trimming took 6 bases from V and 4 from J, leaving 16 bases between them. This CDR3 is CASSPRTAPYEQYF. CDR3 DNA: TGTGCCAGCAGCCCACGGACAGCGCCATACGAGCAGTACTTC.

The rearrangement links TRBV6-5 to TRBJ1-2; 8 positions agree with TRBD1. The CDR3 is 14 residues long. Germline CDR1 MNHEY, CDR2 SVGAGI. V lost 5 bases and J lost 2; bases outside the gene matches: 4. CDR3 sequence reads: CASSADRGNYGYTF. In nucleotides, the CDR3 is TGTGCCAGCAGTGCAGACAGGGGCAACTATGGCTACACCTTC.

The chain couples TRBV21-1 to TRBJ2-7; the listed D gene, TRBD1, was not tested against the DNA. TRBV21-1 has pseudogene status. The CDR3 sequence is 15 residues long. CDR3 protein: CASSKNQGLSHEQYF. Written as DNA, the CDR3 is TGTGCCAGCAGCAAAAATCAGGGTTTGTCTCACGAGCAGTACTTC.

The CDR3 nucleotides read TGTGCCAGCAGTCCCGGGACAGGGGGTGCCGAGCAGTACTTC. Translation gives CASSPGTGGAEQYF. The rearrangement links TRBV27 to TRBJ2-7; TRBD1 matches at 11 bases. Germline CDR1 is MNHEY and CDR2 is SMNVEV (reference sequence). The CDR3 runs 14 residues. With V trimmed by 5 bases and J by 6 bases, 6 bases remained unmatched.

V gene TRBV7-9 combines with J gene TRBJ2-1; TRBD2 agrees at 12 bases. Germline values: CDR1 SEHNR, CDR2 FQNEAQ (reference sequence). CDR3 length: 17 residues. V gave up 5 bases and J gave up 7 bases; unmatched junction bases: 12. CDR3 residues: CASSPPTSGSLWNEQFF. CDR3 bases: TGTGCCAGCAGCCCCCCGACTAGCGGGAGTCTTTGGAATGAGCAGTTCTTC.

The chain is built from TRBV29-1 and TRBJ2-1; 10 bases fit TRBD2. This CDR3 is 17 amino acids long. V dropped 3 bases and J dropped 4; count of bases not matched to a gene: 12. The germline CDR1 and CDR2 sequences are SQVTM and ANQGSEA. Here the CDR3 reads CSVDKVPTSGYYNEQFF. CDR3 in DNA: TGCAGCGTTGATAAGGTCCCGACTAGCGGGTATTACAATGAGCAGTTCTTC.

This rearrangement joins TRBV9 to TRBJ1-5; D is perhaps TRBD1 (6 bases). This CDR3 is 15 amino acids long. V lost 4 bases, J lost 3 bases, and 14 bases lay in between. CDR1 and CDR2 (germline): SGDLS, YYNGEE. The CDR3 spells CASSPTGMVNQPQHF. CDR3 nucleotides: TGTGCCAGCAGCCCCACAGGGATGGTCAATCAGCCCCAGCATTTT.